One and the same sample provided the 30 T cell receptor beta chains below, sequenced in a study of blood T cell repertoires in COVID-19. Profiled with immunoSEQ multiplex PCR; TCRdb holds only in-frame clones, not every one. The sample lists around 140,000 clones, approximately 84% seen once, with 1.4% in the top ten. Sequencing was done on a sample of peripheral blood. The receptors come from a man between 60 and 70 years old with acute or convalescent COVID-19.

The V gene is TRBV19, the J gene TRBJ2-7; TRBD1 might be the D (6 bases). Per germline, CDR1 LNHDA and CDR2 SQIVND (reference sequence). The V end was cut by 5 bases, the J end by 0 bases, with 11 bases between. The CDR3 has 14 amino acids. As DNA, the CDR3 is TGTGCCAGTAGTGTCCGGGACACCTCCTACGAGCAGTACTTC. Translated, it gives CASSVRDTSYEQYF.

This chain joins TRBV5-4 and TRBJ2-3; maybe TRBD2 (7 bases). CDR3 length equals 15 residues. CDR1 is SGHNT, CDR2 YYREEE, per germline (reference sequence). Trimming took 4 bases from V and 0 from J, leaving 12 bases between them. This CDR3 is CASSPGGGSTDTQYF. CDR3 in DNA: TGTGCCAGCAGCCCTGGGGGGGGCAGCACAGATACGCAGTATTTT.

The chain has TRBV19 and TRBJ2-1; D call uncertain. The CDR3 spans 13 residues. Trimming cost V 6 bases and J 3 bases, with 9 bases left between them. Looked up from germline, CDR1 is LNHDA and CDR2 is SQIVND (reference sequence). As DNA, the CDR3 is TGTGCCAGTAGCTCAACACGCTACAATGAGCAGTTCTTC. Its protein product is CASSSTRYNEQFF.

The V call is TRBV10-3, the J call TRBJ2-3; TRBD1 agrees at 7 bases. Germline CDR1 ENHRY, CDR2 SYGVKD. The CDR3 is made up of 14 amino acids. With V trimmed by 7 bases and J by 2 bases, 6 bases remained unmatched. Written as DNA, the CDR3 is TGTGCCATCAAGTCAACAGGGGCCACAGATACGCAGTATTTT. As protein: CAIKSTGATDTQYF.

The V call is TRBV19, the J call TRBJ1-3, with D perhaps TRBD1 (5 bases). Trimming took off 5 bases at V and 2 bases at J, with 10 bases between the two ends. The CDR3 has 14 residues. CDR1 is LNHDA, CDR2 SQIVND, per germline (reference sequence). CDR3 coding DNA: TGTGCCAGTAGTCCCACAGGAGCTGGAAACACCATATATTTT. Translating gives CASSPTGAGNTIYF. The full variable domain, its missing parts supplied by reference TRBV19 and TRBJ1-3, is DGGITQSPKYLFRKEGQNVTLSCEQNLNHDAMYWYRQDPGQGLRLIYYSQIVNDFQKGDIAEGYSVSREKKESFPLTVTSAQKNPTAFYLCASSPTGAGNTIYFGEGSWLTVV.

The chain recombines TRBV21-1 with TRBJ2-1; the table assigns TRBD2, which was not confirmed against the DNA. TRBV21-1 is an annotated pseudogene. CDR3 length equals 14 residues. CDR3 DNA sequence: TGTGCCAGCACTCCACCTACGGGTGGCAATGAGCAGTTCTTC. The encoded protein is CASTPPTGGNEQFF.

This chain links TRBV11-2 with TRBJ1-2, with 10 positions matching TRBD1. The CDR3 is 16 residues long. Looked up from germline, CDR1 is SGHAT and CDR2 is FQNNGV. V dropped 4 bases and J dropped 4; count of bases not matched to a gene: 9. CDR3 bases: TGTGCCAGCAGCTCCTGGGCGGGACAGGGGTTCTATGGCTACACCTTC. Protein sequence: CASSSWAGQGFYGYTF.

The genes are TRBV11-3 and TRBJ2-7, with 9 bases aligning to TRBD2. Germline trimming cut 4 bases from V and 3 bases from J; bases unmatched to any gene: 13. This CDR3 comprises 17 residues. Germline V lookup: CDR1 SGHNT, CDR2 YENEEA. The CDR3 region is CASSSPGASGMFYEQYF. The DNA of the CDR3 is TGTGCCAGCAGCTCCCCAGGCGCTAGCGGGATGTTCTACGAGCAGTACTTC.

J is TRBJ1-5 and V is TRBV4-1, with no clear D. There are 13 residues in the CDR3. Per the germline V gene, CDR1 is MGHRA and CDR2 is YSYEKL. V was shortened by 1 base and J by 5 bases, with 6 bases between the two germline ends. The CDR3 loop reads CASSQVLDQPQHF. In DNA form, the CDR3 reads TGCGCCAGCAGCCAAGTTCTAGATCAGCCCCAGCATTTT.

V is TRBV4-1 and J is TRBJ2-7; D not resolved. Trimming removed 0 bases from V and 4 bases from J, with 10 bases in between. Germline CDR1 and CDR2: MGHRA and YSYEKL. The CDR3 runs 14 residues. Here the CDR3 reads CASSQEELSYEQYF. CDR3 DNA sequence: TGCGCCAGCAGCCAAGAAGAGCTTTCTTACGAGCAGTACTTC.

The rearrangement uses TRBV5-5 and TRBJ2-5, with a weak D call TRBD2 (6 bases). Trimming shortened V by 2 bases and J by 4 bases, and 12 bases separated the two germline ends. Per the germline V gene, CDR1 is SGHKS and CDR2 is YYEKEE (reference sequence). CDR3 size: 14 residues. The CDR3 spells CASSFGGASETQYF. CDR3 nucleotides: TGTGCCAGCAGCTTCGGGGGAGCATCAGAGACCCAGTACTTC.

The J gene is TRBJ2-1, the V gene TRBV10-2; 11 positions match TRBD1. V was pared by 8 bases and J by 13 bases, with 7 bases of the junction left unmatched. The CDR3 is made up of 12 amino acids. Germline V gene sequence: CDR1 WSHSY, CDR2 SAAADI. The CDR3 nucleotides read TGCGCCAGCGGGGACAGGGGGGAGGGACAGTTCTTC. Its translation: CASGDRGEGQFF.

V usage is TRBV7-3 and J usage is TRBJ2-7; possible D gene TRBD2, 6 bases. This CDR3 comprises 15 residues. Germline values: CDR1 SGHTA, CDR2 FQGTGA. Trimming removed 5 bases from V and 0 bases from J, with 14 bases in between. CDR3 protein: CASSPLAGPSYEQYF. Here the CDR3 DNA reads TGTGCCAGCAGCCCATTGGCGGGACCCTCCTACGAGCAGTACTTC. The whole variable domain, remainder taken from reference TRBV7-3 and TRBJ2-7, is GAGVSQTPSNKVTEKGKYVELRCDPISGHTALYWYRQSLGQGPEFLIYFQGTGAADDSGLPNDRFFAVRPEGSVSTLKIQRTERGDSAVYLCASSPLAGPSYEQYFGPGTRLTVT.

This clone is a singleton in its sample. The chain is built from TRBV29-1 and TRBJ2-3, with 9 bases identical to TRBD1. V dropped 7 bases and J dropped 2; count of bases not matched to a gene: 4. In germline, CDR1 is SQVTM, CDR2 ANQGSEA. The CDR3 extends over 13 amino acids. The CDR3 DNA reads TGCAGCGGGGGGGACAGGGTCACAGATACGCAGTATTTT. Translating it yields CSGGDRVTDTQYF.

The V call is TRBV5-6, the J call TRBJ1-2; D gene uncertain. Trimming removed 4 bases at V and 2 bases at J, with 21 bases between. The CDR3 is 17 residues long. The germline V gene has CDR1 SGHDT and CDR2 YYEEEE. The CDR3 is CASSLRPGGGSNYGYTF. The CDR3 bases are TGTGCCAGCAGCCTCAGACCAGGAGGAGGCTCAAACTATGGCTACACCTTC.

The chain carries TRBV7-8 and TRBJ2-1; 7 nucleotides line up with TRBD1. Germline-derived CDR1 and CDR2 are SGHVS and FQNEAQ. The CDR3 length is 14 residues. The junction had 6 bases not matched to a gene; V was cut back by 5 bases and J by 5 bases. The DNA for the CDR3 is TGTGCCAGCAGCAATACAGGGGCCCACAATGAGCAGTTCTTC. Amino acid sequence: CASSNTGAHNEQFF. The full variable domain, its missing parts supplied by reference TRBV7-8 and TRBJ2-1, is GAGVSQSPRYKVAKRGQDVALRCDPISGHVSLFWYQQALGQGPEFLTYFQNEAQLDKSGLPSDRFFAERPEGSVSTLKIQRTQQEDSAVYLCASSNTGAHNEQFFGPGTRLTVL.

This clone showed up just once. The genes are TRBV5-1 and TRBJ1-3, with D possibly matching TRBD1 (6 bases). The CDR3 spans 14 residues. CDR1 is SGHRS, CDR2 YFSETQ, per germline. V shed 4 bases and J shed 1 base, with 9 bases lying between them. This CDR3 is CASSGDRSGNTIYF. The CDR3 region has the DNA TGCGCCAGCAGCGGCGACAGGTCTGGAAACACCATATATTTT.

Here the CDR3 DNA reads TGTGCCAGCAGCTTGGACAGATACGGTGGCTACACCTTC. Its translation is CASSLDRYGGYTF. The chain carries TRBV5-6 and TRBJ1-2; D not certain. The CDR3 totals 13 residues. Trimming pared 0 bases from V and 7 bases from J, leaving 10 bases between. Germline assignment: CDR1 SGHDT and CDR2 YYEEEE.

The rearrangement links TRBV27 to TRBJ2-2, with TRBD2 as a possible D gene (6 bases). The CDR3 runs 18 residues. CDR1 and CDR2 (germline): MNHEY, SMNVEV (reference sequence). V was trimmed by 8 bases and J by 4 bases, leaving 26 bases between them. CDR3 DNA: TGTGCCAGCCGGAATGCGGGCAAAACGGGAGAGGCCACCGGGGAGCTGTTTTTT. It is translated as CASRNAGKTGEATGELFF.

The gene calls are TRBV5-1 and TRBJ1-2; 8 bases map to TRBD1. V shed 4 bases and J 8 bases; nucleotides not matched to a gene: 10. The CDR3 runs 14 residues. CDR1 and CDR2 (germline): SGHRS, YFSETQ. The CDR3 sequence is CASSPPGQGSGYTF. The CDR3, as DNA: TGCGCCAGCAGCCCACCCGGACAGGGTTCAGGCTACACCTTC.

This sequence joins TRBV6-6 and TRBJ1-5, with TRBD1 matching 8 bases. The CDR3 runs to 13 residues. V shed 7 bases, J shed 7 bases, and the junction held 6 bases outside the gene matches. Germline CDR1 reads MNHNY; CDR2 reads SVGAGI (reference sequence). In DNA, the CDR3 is TGTGCCAGCAATACAGGGGGAGGGCAGCCCCAGCATTTT. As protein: CASNTGGGQPQHF.

Here the CDR3 DNA reads TGCGCCAGCAGTACCGGGACAGAGTACCAAGAGACCCAGTACTTC. Its translation is CASSTGTEYQETQYF. The chain recombines TRBV5-1 with TRBJ2-5; 7 positions match TRBD1. There are 15 residues in the CDR3. Trimming removed 5 bases from V and 0 bases from J; junction bases left unmatched: 7. Per the germline V gene, CDR1 is SGHRS and CDR2 is YFSETQ.

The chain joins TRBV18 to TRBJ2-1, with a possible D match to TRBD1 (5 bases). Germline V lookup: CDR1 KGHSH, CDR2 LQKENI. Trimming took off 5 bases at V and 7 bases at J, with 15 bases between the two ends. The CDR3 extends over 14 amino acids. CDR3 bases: TGTGCCAGCTCATTAGGGGTCCAAACTAATGAGCAGTTCTTC. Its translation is CASSLGVQTNEQFF.

CDR3 sequence: CASSPGLAGGQETQYF. The CDR3 nucleotides read TGTGCCAGCAGCCCGGGACTAGCGGGGGGGCAAGAGACCCAGTACTTC. The gene calls are TRBV7-2 and TRBJ2-5, with 16 nucleotides matching TRBD2. Per the germline V gene, CDR1 is SGHTA and CDR2 is FQGNSA. The V segment lost 5 bases and the J segment 2 bases; nucleotides outside the gene matches: 2. The CDR3 sequence is 16 residues long.

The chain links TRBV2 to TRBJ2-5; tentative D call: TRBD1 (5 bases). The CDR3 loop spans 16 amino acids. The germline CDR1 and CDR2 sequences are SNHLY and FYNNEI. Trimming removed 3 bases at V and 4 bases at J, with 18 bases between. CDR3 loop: CASSDLSLGRRETQYF. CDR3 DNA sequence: TGTGCCAGCAGTGATTTGAGTCTGGGGCGTCGAGAGACCCAGTACTTC.

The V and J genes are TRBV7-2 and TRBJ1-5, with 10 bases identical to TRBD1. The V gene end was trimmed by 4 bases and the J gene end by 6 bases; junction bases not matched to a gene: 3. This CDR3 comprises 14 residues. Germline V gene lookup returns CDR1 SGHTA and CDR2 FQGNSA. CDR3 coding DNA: TGTGCCAGCAGCTACGACAGGGGGCTTCAGCCCCAGCATTTT. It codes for CASSYDRGLQPQHF.

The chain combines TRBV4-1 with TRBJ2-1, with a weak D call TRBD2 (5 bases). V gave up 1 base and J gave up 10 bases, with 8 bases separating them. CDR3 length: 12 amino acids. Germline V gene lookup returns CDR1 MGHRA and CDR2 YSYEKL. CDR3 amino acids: CASSQGEREQFF. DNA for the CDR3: TGCGCCAGCAGCCAAGGAGAGCGGGAGCAGTTCTTC.

CDR3 loop: CASSGRGPTYEQYF. Written as DNA, the CDR3 is TGTGCCAGCAGCGGGAGGGGCCCTACCTACGAGCAGTACTTC. V gene TRBV5-4 combines with J gene TRBJ2-7, with 7 nucleotides matching TRBD2. The V segment lost 4 bases and the J segment 2 bases; nucleotides outside the gene matches: 6. The germline CDR1 and CDR2 sequences are SGHNT and YYREEE (reference sequence). The CDR3 runs to 14 residues.

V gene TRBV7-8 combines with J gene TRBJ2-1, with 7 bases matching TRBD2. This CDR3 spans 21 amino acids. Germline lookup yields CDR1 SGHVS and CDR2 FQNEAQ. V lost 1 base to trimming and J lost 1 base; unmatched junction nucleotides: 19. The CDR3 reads CASSLVTSPNRRERSYNEQFF. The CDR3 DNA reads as TGTGCCAGCAGCTTAGTCACTTCCCCTAATCGGCGGGAGAGGTCCTACAATGAGCAGTTCTTC.

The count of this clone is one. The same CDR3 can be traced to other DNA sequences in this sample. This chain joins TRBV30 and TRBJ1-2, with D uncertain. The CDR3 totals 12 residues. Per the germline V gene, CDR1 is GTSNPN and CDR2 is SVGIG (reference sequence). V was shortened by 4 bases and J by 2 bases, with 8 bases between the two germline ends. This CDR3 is CAWTGGNYGYTF. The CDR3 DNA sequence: TGTGCCTGGACCGGAGGGAACTATGGCTACACCTTC.